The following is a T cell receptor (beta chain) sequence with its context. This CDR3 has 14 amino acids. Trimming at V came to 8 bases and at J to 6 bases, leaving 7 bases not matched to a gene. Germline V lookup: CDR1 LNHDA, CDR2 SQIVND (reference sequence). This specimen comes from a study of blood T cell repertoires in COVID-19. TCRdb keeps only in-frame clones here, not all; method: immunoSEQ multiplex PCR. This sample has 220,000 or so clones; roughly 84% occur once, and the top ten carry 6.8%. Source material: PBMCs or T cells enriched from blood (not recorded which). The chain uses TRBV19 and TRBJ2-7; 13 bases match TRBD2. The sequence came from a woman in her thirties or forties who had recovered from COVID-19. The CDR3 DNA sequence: TGTGCCAGTGGTCCGGGACTAGCGGGAAGCGAGCAGTACTTC. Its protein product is CASGPGLAGSEQYF.